The source of this T cell receptor beta chain is a study of siplizumab effects on memory and regulatory T cells. The protocol was immunoSEQ multiplex PCR, while the TCRdb copy is restricted to in-frame clones and leaves out a portion. The sample lists tens of thousands of clones, roughly 97% seen once, with roughly 0.031% in the top ten. Trimming at V came to 2 bases and at J to 7 bases, leaving 7 bases not matched to a gene. The CDR3 covers 15 residues. The germline V gene has CDR1 SGHTA and CDR2 FQGTGA. The source of this sequence is a human donor in good health. The chain uses TRBV7-3 and TRBJ2-5; 10 nucleotides agree with TRBD2. Specimen: naive CD4+ T cells sorted from blood. The CDR3 region has the DNA TGTGCCAGCAGCTTAGGGCTAGCGGGGGCGGGGACCCAGTACTTC. Amino acids: CASSLGLAGAGTQYF.